Each of the 16 T cell receptor beta chains below was sequenced from the same sample in a study of T cells after yellow fever vaccination. TCRdb independently ran MiXCR on the 5' RACE reads; one entry per CDR3 protein. The sample yields more than 300,000 distinct CDR3 sequences, 3.5% to 4.5% seen once. This material consisted of PBMCs, taken 15 days after the yellow fever booster vaccination. The origin of the receptors is a man aged 18 to 30 who received the YFV17D yellow fever vaccine.

In this sample, this clonotype turned up many times. The chain couples TRBV20-1 to TRBJ2-7; 7 bases are a match to TRBD1. CDR1 is DFQATT, CDR2 SNEGSKA, per germline (reference sequence). The CDR3 covers 13 residues. With 3 bases clipped from V and 3 bases from J, the junction kept 5 bases outside the gene matches. CDR3 amino acids: CSARGDRHYEQYV. The DNA of the CDR3 is TGCAGTGCTAGGGGGGACAGACACTACGAGCAGTACGTC.

This clonotype showed up many times. The rearrangement links TRBV7-9 to TRBJ2-5; a possible D gene is TRBD2 (6 bases). V lost 5 bases to trimming and J lost 5 bases, with 15 bases between them. The length of the CDR3 is 14 residues. Germline assignment: CDR1 SEHNR and CDR2 FQNEAQ (reference sequence). The CDR3 DNA reads as TGTGCCAGCAGCGACGGGACTCGAGGGGAGACCCAGTACTTC. Residues: CASSDGTRGETQYF.

With respect to this clonotype: Given a much more abundant clone one base away, this may be a read error. The genes are TRBV20-1 and TRBJ1-1; D remains unclear. V lost 0 bases and J lost 0, with 11 bases in between. Germline V gene data show CDR1 as DFQATT and CDR2 as SNEGSKA (reference sequence). The CDR3 contains 15 residues. This CDR3 is CSAREGTDVNTEAFF. The CDR3 DNA follows: TGCAGTGCTAGAGAGGGAACCGATGTGAACACTGAAGCTTTCTTT.

The chain uses TRBV6-1 and TRBJ2-1; 8 bases match TRBD2. Germline CDR1 is MNHNS and CDR2 is SASEGT. This CDR3 region has 16 residues. Unmatched junction bases numbered 7, after V lost 3 bases and J lost 3 bases. CDR3 nucleotide sequence: TGTGCCAGCAGTGATACGGGGGGGATAAACTACAATGAGCAGTTCTTC. Its translation is CASSDTGGINYNEQFF.

In this sample, this clonotype turned up a few times. This chain links TRBV7-2 with TRBJ2-3, with 8 bases lining up with TRBD1. V shed 3 bases and J 4 bases; nucleotides not matched to a gene: 12. CDR3 length equals 17 residues. Germline V gene sequence: CDR1 SGHTA, CDR2 FQGNSA. CDR3 coding DNA: TGTGCCAGCAGCTTGCTGGGACCAAGACAGGGGTCAGATACGCAGTATTTT. Translation: CASSLLGPRQGSDTQYF.

The sample holds many counts of this clonotype. This sequence joins TRBV7-2 and TRBJ1-1; the D is unclear. Trimming left V 6 bases short and J 1 base short, with 9 bases between. The germline V gene encodes CDR1 SGHTA and CDR2 FQGNSA. The CDR3 has 13 residues. CDR3 coding DNA: TGTGCCAGCAGACGGACGGAGAACACTGAAGCTTTCTTT. Encoded protein: CASRRTENTEAFF.

This clonotype was seen ten or more times. The V gene is TRBV7-9, the J gene TRBJ2-7; no reliable D call. V lost 1 base, J lost 4 bases, and 14 bases lay in between. Germline V CDR1 and CDR2: SEHNR, FQNEAQ (reference sequence). The CDR3 is 15 amino acids. CDR3 nucleotide sequence: TGTGCCAGCAGCTTAGGTACAAGGGTAGGTTACGAGCAGTACTTC. This translates into CASSLGTRVGYEQYF.

The V and J genes are TRBV24-1 and TRBJ2-7; 8 bases agree with TRBD1. The trim removed 4 bases at V and 3 bases at J, leaving 13 bases unmatched. Germline CDR1 KGHDR, CDR2 SFDVKD. The length of the CDR3 is 17 residues. The CDR3 is CATSEDPGTGILYEQYV. CDR3 coding DNA: TGTGCCACCAGTGAAGATCCCGGGACAGGAATACTCTACGAGCAGTACGTC.

The chain employs TRBV10-2 and TRBJ1-5; D is perhaps TRBD1 (5 bases). The V end was cut by 3 bases, the J end by 9 bases, with 15 bases between. This CDR3 has 14 amino acids. Germline V CDR1 and CDR2: WSHSY, SAAADI. CDR3 in DNA: TGCGCCAGCAGTGATATCCGCAGGGATGGGCCCCAGCATTTT. Translation: CASSDIRRDGPQHF.

This clonotype was counted many times. This chain uses TRBV18 with TRBJ2-2; 7 nucleotides align to TRBD1. The CDR3 extends over 16 amino acids. CDR1 and CDR2 (germline): KGHSH, LQKENI. The V gene end was trimmed by 8 bases and the J gene end by 2 bases; junction bases not matched to a gene: 11. CDR3 residues: CASKSWDSQNTGELFF. CDR3 bases: TGTGCCAGCAAAAGTTGGGACAGCCAAAACACCGGGGAGCTGTTTTTT.

The V and J genes are TRBV20-1 and TRBJ2-7; a weak D match, TRBD2 (5 bases). Trimming shortened V by 5 bases and J by 4 bases, and 9 bases separated the two germline ends. Per germline, CDR1 DFQATT and CDR2 SNEGSKA (reference sequence). CDR3 size: 11 residues. The CDR3 coding sequence is TGCAGTGCTTCACCGGGGTACGAGCAGTACTTC. It yields the protein CSASPGYEQYF.

The V and J genes are TRBV12-3 or TRBV12-4 and TRBJ2-6; D ambiguous. With 6 bases removed from V and 0 bases from J, the gap between germline ends came to 9 bases. CDR3 length: 15 amino acids. CDR3 region: CASSRQISGANVLTF. In nucleotides, the CDR3 is TGTGCCAGCAGCCGACAAATCTCTGGGGCCAACGTCCTGACTTTC.

This rearrangement joins TRBV5-1 to TRBJ1-1, with D possibly matching TRBD1 (5 bases). Germline-derived CDR1 and CDR2 are SGHRS and YFSETQ. CDR3 length equals 12 residues. Between the trimmed V and J ends, which lost 4 bases and 11 bases, there was a span of 15 bases. CDR3 sequence reads: CASSPTAGLAFF. CDR3 bases: TGCGCCAGCAGCCCCACGGCGGGGCTTGCTTTCTTT.

The rearrangement uses TRBV4-3 and TRBJ2-4; 10 bases map to TRBD1. Germline V gives CDR1 LGHNA, CDR2 YSLEER. This CDR3 has 15 amino acids. The junction had 8 bases not matched to a gene; V was cut back by 4 bases and J by 8 bases. The CDR3 loop is CASSRRQGARDIQYF. The CDR3 nucleotides are TGCGCCAGCAGCCGTCGACAGGGGGCAAGGGACATTCAGTACTTC.

The table lists this clonotype with a few counts. V and J are TRBV28 and TRBJ1-3; 7 bases are shared with TRBD1. V shed 5 bases and J 5 bases; nucleotides not matched to a gene: 6. This CDR3 is 14 amino acids long. From germline, CDR1 is MDHEN and CDR2 SYDVKM. CDR3 amino acids: CASSPRGRRNTIYF. In DNA, the CDR3 is TGTGCCAGCAGTCCCAGGGGGAGGCGAAACACCATATATTTT. The full variable domain, rest sourced from reference TRBV28 and TRBJ1-3, is DVKVTQSSRYLVKRTGEKVFLECVQDMDHENMFWYRQDPGLGLRLIYFSYDVKMKEKGDIPEGYSVSREKKERFSLILESASTNQTSMYLCASSPRGRRNTIYFGEGSWLTVV.

This chain links TRBV4-1 with TRBJ1-4; 9 bases line up with TRBD1. Germline V gene lookup returns CDR1 MGHRA and CDR2 YSYEKL. The CDR3 contains 14 residues. With 4 bases clipped from V and 10 bases from J, the junction kept 7 bases outside the gene matches. The CDR3 reads CASSLGTGRVKLFF. The CDR3, as DNA: TGCGCCAGCAGCCTCGGGACAGGGAGAGTAAAACTGTTTTTT.